The T cell receptor beta chain described here comes from a study of identical twins (TCRdb year 2016). About the study as a whole: The study deep-sequenced TCR alpha and beta repertoires from monozygotic twins, unrelated adults of various ages and cord blood to test whether fetal clonotypes persist. To rule out contamination, replicate twin experiments were performed at different times with different library preparation protocols. The study at large found these results: Invariant T cells such as MAIT and iNKT could partly confound zero-insertion analyses, although diverse VJ usage argued against such confounding for most clonotypes. In beta out-of-frame sequences, excess twin sharing was weaker, because having fewer shared sequences lowered the signal-to-noise ratio. Fewer insertions were carried by abundant cord blood beta clonotypes, a similar but weaker trend appeared in young adult naive repertoires, and no such trend appeared in memory repertoires. Compared with coincidental sharing between unrelated individuals, out-of-frame TCR alpha sequences shared between twins had an excess of sequences with low generation probability. Conclusions relied on cross-sectional statistical analysis, since the same donors could not be followed over many years. In monozygotic twins, out-of-frame TCR alpha sharing was systematically underestimated by recombination models, although the models agreed with sharing between unrelated individuals.

Every donor was a healthy Caucasian. The twin cohort comprised three pairs of female monozygotic twins, all aged roughly 18 to 29 years. Positive isolation kits from Invitrogen were used to isolate the CD4+ and CD8+ T cell populations. Worth noting for this clonotype: It lacks a known antigen. No much larger clonotype is one base removed from it; base qualities were not supplied.

Trimming takes 6 bases off V and 1 base off J; junction bases not matched to a gene: 10. The CDR3 starts with the cysteine, ends with the phenylalanine, and has 16 residues. Of all the DNA, just the CDR3 is kept, 48 bases in frame from base 1. According to the germline V gene, CDR1 reads SNHLY and CDR2 reads FYNNEI. The library was prepared using 5' RACE. The data were produced on an Illumina HiSeq 2000. A universal primer binding site was introduced by template switching, and a unique molecular identifier was present in the final cDNA, enabling accurate counting of TCR cDNA molecules. Specific primers in the conserved constant-segment region were used to synthesize first-strand cDNA for the TCR alpha and beta chains. To control for contamination, each cDNA library was double barcoded with a SMART-Mk sample barcode plus Illumina barcodes. TruSeq adapter sequences and Illumina sample barcodes were added in two successive PCR steps. The TCR alpha and beta cDNA libraries were sequenced on the Illumina HiSeq platform using custom primers. The published analysis was carried out like this. Unique molecular identifiers were extracted from raw reads with MiGEC, and CDR3 positions were determined with MiXCR. For each individual, recombination models were inferred using an EM algorithm with the repgenHMM and IGoR tools. Shared clonotypes were analyzed with the tcR package in R, and sharing was normalized by the product of cloneset sizes. To study raw recombination free of thymic and clonal selection effects, out-of-frame nonproductive sequences were analyzed. Using fastp at Q25 and MiXCR, TCRdb reprocessed the public reads and kept productive beta chains. Records with the same CDR3 protein are collapsed into one entry carrying the most frequent genes and DNA. These V and J calls derive from TCRdb rather than the authors' analysis. In this sample the table shows 350,000 or so distinct CDR3 sequences, roughly an eighth of which occur a single time. The ten top clones hold approximately 7.5% of the sample.

The sample also formed part of further work on yellow fever vaccine responses in identical twins. As described in the second report: The T cell response to vaccination in identical twins was reported by the authors to appear partly convergent and partly personalized. In identical twins, the study followed T cell clones that responded to the vaccine with precision.

The sample was CD8+ T cells sorted from blood. The V gene is TRBV2 and the J gene is TRBJ1-1; a stretch of 8 junction bases matches TRBD1. This TCR was sampled from a woman aged 18-29 years in good health. The nucleotide sequence reads as follows: TGTGCCAGCAGCGACCACTCCGGGACAGGGAACACTGAAGCTTTCTTT. This is translated as CASSDHSGTGNTEAFF.